A single sample is the source of the 2 T cell receptor beta chains below, sequenced in a study of neoadjuvant nivolumab and ipilimumab in lung cancer. Assay used: immunoSEQ multiplex PCR; TCRdb lists only in-frame clones, some missing. The table shows under 35,000 clones, with over 75% occurring only once. The sequences come from peripheral blood, collected after neoadjuvant nivolumab, alone or with ipilimumab, at or shortly before surgery. Receptors originate from an adult with non-small cell lung cancer.

This chain joins TRBV29-1 and TRBJ1-1; D is unresolved. The CDR3 sequence is 12 residues long. V shed 7 bases and J shed 3 bases, with 12 bases lying between them. Germline V gene data show CDR1 as SQVTM and CDR2 as ANQGSEA. The CDR3 DNA sequence: TGCAGCGCGAAACTCCGGGACACTGAAGCTTTCTTT. This encodes CSAKLRDTEAFF.

The chain recombines TRBV29-1 with TRBJ2-1, with 7 bases matching TRBD1. The CDR3 is 13 amino acids. Germline CDR1 and CDR2: SQVTM and ANQGSEA. V lost 4 bases to trimming and J lost 3 bases; unmatched junction nucleotides: 3. CDR3 bases: TGCAGCGTTGTAAGACAGGGCTACAATGAGCAGTTCTTC. Encoded protein: CSVVRQGYNEQFF.